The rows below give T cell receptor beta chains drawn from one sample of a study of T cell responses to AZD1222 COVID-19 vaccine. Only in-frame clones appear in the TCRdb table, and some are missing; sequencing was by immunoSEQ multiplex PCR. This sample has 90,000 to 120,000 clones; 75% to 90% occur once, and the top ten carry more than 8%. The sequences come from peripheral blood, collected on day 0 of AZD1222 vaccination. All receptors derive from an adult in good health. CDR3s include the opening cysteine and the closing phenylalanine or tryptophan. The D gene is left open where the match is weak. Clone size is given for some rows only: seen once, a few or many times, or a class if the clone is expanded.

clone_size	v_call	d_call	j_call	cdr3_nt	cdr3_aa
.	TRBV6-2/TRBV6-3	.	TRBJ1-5	TGTGCCAGCAGTGATAGCAATCAGCCCCAGCATTTT	CASSDSNQPQHF
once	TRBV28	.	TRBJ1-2	TGTGCCAGCAGTCCCCTCTATGGCTACACCTTC	CASSPLYGYTF
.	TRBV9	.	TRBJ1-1	TGTGCCAGCAGCTCAACCGGGGAGAACACTGAAGCTTTCTTT	CASSSTGENTEAFF
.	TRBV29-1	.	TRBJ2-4	TGCAGCGTTGAAGATAGGGGGGGACTAGCCAAAAACATTCAGTACTTC	CSVEDRGGLAKNIQYF
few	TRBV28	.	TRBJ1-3	TGTGCCAGCAGTCACAATCGATGGGGGTTTACGGGAAACACCATATATTTT	CASSHNRWGFTGNTIYF
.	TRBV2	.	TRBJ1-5	TGTGCCAGCAGTTTACATCGGGGGAATCAGCCCCAGCATTTT	CASSLHRGNQPQHF
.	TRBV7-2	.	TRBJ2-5	TGTGCCAGCAGCTTAAGGGGTACCCAAGAGACCCAGTACTTC	CASSLRGTQETQYF
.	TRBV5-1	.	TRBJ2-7	TGCGCCAGCAGCGCTGTAGGGGGGGTGCCAGTCTCCTACGAGCAGTACTTC	CASSAVGGVPVSYEQYF
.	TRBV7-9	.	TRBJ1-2	TGTGCCAGCCGGGGCAGGACCAACTATGGCTACACCTTC	CASRGRTNYGYTF
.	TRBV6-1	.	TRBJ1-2	TGTGCCAGCAGTGAATTACAGGCTTCTAACTATGGCTACACCTTC	CASSELQASNYGYTF
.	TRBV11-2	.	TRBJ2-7	TGTGCCAGCAGCTTAGATCTAGCGCACGAGCAGTACTTC	CASSLDLAHEQYF
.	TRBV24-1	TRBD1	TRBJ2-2	TGTGCCACCAGTGATCCGGGGACAGGAGGGACCGGGGAGCTGTTTTTT	CATSDPGTGGTGELFF
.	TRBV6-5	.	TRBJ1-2	TGTGCCAGCAGGGGGGCGGGGCACTATGGCTACACCTTC	CASRGAGHYGYTF
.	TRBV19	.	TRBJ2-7	TGTGCAACATCGAGGCTCACCAGCTCCTACGAGCAGTACTTC	CATSRLTSSYEQYF
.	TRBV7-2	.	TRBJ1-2	TGTGCCAGCAGCTTAGACCCACAGACGGCGGCTGGGTATGGCTACACCTTC	CASSLDPQTAAGYGYTF
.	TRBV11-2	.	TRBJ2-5	TGTGCCAGCAGTCCGACTAGAGGGATTGCGGAGACCCAGTACTTC	CASSPTRGIAETQYF
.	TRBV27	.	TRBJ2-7	TGTGCCAGCACCGGAGGGGGGGTTGGGCCCTACGAGCAGTACTTC	CASTGGGVGPYEQYF
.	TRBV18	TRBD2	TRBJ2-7	TGTGCCAGCTCCCAAACGGGAGGCAACGAGCAGTACTTC	CASSQTGGNEQYF
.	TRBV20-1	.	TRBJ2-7	TGCAGTGCTAGTCGTCTAGCAGTCCCCTACGAGCAGTACTTC	CSASRLAVPYEQYF
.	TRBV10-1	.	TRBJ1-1	TGCGCCAGCAGTGAGTGGGGCAACACTGAAGCTTTCTTT	CASSEWGNTEAFF
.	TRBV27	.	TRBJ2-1	TGTGCCAGCAGTCCTCCCAGGGCCGGTGAGCAGTTCTTC	CASSPPRAGEQFF
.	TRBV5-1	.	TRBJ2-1	TGCGCCAGCAGCTTGTTGCAGGGGGTGGGAGGTGAGCAGTTCTTC	CASSLLQGVGGEQFF
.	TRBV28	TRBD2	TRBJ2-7	TGTGCCAGCAGTTCCCTTAGCGGGGGGGCCTACGAGCAGTACTTC	CASSSLSGGAYEQYF
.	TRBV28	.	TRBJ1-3	TGTGCCAGCAGTTTAAACGGGGGCGCTCCTGGAAACACCATATATTTT	CASSLNGGAPGNTIYF
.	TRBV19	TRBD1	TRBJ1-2	TGTGCCAGTAGTACTCGACAGGGACAGGTGGCTGGCTACACCTTC	CASSTRQGQVAGYTF
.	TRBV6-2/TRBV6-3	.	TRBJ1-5	TGTGCCAGCAGCCCTGAGGGGAAGTCTGAGTGGCCCCAGCATTTT	CASSPEGKSEWPQHF
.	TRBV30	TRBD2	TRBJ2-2	TGTGCCTGTACGGGACTAGCGGGGGTATGGGCCGGGGAGCTGTTTTTT	CACTGLAGVWAGELFF
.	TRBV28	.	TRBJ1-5	TGTGCCAGCAGTTTGAGGGGGCCCCAGCATTTT	CASSLRGPQHF
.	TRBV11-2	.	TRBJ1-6	TGTGCCAGCAGCTCCAGTGAGGGACGCTATAATTCACCCCTCCACTTT	CASSSSEGRYNSPLHF
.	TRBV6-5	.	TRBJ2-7	TGTGCCAGCAGACACGGTGACTACGAGCAGTACTTC	CASRHGDYEQYF
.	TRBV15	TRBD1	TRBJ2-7	TGTGCCACCAGCAGGGGGACAGGGACCCCCTACGAGCAGTACTTC	CATSRGTGTPYEQYF
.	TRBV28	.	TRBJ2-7	TGTGCCAGCAGTCAGGCCCTAGGGGATGGCGACTACGAGCAGTACTTC	CASSQALGDGDYEQYF
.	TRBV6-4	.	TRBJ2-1	TGTGCCAGCAGTGAAGGCGGCGGGGGCCCATACAATGAGCAGTTCTTC	CASSEGGGGPYNEQFF
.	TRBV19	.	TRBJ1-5	TGTGCCAGTAGCCGAGCCCCCCCGTCGGGCAGCAATCAGCCCCAGCATTTT	CASSRAPPSGSNQPQHF
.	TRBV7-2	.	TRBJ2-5	TGTGCCAGCAGCGTCCTGGGACCTAAAGAGACCCAGTACTTC	CASSVLGPKETQYF
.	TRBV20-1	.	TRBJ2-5	TGCAGTGCTAGTTGGCGCGGTCGAAAGGGGCGCGTGAGGGAGACCCAGTACTTC	CSASWRGRKGRVRETQYF
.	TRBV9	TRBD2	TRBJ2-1	TGTGCCAGCAGCGTCACAAGCGGGGGGGCCTACAATGAGCAGTTCTTC	CASSVTSGGAYNEQFF
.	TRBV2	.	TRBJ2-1	TGTGCCGGTACTCAAAAACCCGAGATCAGCGGGCAGTTCTTC	CAGTQKPEISGQFF
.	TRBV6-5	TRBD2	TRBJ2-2	TGTGCCAGCAGCCGGGACTATGACACCGGGGAGCTGTTTTTT	CASSRDYDTGELFF
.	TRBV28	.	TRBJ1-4	TGTGCCAGCACCCCCGGGGCATACCCCGGCGAAAAACTGTTTTTT	CASTPGAYPGEKLFF
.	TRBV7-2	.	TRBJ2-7	TGTGCCAGCAGCCCAACCCGGAACAGCGCCCACGAGCAGTACTTC	CASSPTRNSAHEQYF
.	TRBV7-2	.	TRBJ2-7	TGTGCCAGCAGACAAAACATACAGGGAAACGAGCAGTACTTC	CASRQNIQGNEQYF
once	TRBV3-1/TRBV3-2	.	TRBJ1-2	TGTGCCAGCAGCCAGGGGGCGCGACCCTATGGCTACACCTTC	CASSQGARPYGYTF
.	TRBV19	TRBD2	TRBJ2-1	TGTGCCAGTAGGGCTGGACTAGCGGGAGGAGGTGAGCAGTTCTTC	CASRAGLAGGGEQFF
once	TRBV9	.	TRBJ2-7	TGTGCCAGCAGCGTACTGAAAGACGGCTACGAGCAGTACTTC	CASSVLKDGYEQYF
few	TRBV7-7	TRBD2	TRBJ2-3	TGTGCCAGCAGCTTAGCCAGCGGGAGTGCAGATACGCAGTATTTT	CASSLASGSADTQYF
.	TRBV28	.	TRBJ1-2	TGTGCCAGCATCTCGGGGGGAGCCAGCGGCTACACCTTC	CASISGGASGYTF